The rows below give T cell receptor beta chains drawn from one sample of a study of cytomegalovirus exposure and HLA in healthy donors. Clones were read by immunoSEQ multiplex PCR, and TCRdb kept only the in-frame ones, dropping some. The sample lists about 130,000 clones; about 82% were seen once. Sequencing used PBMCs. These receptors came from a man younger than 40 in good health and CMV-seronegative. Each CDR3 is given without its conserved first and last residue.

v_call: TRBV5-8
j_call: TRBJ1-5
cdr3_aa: ASSLDGTVAKFNQPQH

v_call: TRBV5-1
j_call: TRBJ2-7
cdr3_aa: ASSLVSNNYEQY

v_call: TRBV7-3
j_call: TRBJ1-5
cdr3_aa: ASSLGHNQPQH

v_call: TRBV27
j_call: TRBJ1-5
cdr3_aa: ASSTRQVTGNQPQH

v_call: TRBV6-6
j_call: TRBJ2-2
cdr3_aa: ASKTTNTGELF

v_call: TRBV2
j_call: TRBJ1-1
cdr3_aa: ASRIEQGAVGAF

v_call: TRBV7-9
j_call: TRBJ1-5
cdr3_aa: ASSPPGLDQPQH

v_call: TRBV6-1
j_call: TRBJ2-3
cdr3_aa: ASHYRGPGTDTQY

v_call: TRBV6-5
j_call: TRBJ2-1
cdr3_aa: ASSYRGSAYNEQF

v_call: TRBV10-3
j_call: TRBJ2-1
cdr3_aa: AISSGTGYNEQF

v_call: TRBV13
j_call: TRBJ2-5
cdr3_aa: ASSLGGPRETQY

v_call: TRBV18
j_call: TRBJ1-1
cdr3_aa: ASFATKNTEAF

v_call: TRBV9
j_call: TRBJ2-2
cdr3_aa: ASSVDPGTNTGELF

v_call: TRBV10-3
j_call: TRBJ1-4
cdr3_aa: AIRKTGVDEKLF

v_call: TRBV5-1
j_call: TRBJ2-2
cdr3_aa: ASSPGWAGTGELF

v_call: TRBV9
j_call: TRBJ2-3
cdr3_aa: ASSALTGADTQY

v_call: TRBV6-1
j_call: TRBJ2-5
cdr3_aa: ASSDRVRQGGETQY

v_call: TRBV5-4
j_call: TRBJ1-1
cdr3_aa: ASSFGGTSNTEAF

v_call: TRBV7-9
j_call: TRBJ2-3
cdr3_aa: ASTTRGGDTQY

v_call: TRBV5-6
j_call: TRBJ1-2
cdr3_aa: ASSSGTGGRGYT

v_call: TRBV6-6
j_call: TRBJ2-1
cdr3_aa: ATATVGLKF

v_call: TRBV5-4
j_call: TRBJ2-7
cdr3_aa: ASSLRPGEGVEQY

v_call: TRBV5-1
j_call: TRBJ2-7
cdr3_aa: ASSLEAGVSYEQY

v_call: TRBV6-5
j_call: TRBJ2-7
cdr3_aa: ASSYSTGHSSYEQY

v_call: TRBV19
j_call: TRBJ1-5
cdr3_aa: ASSITGTSNQPQH

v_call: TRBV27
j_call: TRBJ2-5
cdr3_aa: ASSSSGTSGETQY

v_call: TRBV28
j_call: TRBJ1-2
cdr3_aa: ASSSAGRPVAGYT

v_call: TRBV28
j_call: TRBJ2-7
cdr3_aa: ASSGAGTSVYEQY

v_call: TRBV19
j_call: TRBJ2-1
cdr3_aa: ASKGGVGTGLYNEQF

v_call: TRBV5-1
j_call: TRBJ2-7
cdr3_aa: ASNRDGEPYEQY

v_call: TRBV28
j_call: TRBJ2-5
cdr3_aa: ASVQGRGFGETQY

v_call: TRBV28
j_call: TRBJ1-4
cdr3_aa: ASWGPNEKLF

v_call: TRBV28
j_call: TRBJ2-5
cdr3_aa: ASASGSQETQY

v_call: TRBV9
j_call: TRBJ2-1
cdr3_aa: ASSAAGASYNEQF

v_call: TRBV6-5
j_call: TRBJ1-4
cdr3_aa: ASSSTGEDEKLF

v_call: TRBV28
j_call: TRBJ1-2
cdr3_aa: ASSPWTGVYGYT

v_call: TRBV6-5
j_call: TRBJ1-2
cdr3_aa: ASSYQGYGYT

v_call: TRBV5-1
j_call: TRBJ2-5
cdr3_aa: ASSLGQGTSED

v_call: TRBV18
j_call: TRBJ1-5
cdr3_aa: ASSPEAGGTNQPQH

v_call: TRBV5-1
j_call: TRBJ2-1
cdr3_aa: ASSAGQVGNEQF

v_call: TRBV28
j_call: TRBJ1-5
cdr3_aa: ASSPTEGAIQPQH

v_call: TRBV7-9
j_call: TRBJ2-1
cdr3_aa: ASSLAGTAVYNEQF

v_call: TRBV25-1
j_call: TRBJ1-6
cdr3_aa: ASSHDRMGSPLH